The entry that follows covers one T cell receptor (beta chain) sequence. Its antigen is not known. TCRdb redid the calling of the 5' RACE reads with MiXCR, one entry per CDR3 protein. The repertoire holds a few hundred thousand distinct CDR3 sequences, with 25% to 30% as singletons. The sample originates from a study of T-cell memory formation after mild COVID-19. For the study at large: Largely, the TCR clusters proved donor specific.

Study findings and constraints: The main location of contracting CD4+ clones was CM and EM, and that of contracting CD8+ clones was EMRA.

V lost 4 bases, J lost 5 bases, and 11 bases lay in between. Germline V gene sequence: CDR1 LGHNA, CDR2 YNFKEQ. This CDR3 comprises 13 residues. The TCR originated in an adult woman who had mild COVID-19 (a few samples of this study predate the infection). Cell type and time point are not known. The rearrangement links TRBV4-2 to TRBJ2-5; D gene uncertain. The sample was PBMCs or a T cell subset sorted from them (not recorded which). The CDR3: CASSLVKGETQYF. The CDR3, as DNA: TGTGCCAGCAGCCTTGTCAAGGGTGAGACCCAGTACTTC.